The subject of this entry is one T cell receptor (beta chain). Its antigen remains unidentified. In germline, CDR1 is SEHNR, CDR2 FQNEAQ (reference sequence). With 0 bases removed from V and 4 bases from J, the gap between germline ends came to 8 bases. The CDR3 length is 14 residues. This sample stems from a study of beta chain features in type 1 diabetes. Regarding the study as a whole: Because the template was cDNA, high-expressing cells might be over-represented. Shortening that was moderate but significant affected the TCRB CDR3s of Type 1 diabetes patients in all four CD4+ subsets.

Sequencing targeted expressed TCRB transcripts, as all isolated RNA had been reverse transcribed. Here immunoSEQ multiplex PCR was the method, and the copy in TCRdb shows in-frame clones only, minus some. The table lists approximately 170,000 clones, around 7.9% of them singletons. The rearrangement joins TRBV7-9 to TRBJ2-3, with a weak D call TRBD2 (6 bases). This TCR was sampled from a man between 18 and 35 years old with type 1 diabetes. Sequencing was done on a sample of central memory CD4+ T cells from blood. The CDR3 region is CASSLAGGSDTQYF. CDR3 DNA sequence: TGTGCCAGCAGCTTAGCCGGAGGGTCAGATACGCAGTATTTT.